Listed here are 9 T cell receptor beta chains from one sample, sequenced in a study of cytomegalovirus exposure and HLA in healthy donors. TCRdb keeps only in-frame clones here, not all; method: immunoSEQ multiplex PCR. The table shows around 95,000 clones, with 85% occurring only once. The sequenced material came from PBMCs. These receptors were obtained from a man in his late teens or twenties in good health and CMV-seropositive.

This clone was observed a single time. The chain employs TRBV27 and TRBJ1-2, with no clear D. V shed 3 bases and J shed 7 bases, with 9 bases lying between them. The germline CDR1 and CDR2 sequences are MNHEY and SMNVEV (reference sequence). The CDR3 is 12 amino acids. The DNA for the CDR3 is TGTGCCAGCAGTTTCGTGAACGGTGGCTACACCTTC. Translated: CASSFVNGGYTF.

The genes are TRBV10-3 and TRBJ2-1; possibly TRBD2 for D (5 bases). The CDR3 extends over 11 amino acids. In germline, CDR1 is ENHRY, CDR2 SYGVKD. The germline V and J ends were trimmed by 8 bases and 12 bases, with 14 bases remaining between them. CDR3 amino acids: CAIGSRVGQFF. DNA for the CDR3: TGTGCCATCGGATCGCGGGTGGGGCAGTTCTTC.

The chain links TRBV5-1 to TRBJ2-2; 8 positions match TRBD2. The CDR3 consists of 16 residues. Losses at the gene ends were 3 bases for V and 1 base for J; bases not matched to a gene: 5. Per the germline V gene, CDR1 is SGHRS and CDR2 is YFSETQ. CDR3 DNA sequence: TGCGCCAGCAGCTCCCCGGGGGGGCTGAACACCGGGGAGCTGTTTTTT. Translating it yields CASSSPGGLNTGELFF. Full variable domain (rest looked up from reference TRBV5-1 and TRBJ2-2): KAGVTQTPRYLIKTRGQQVTLSCSPISGHRSVSWYQQTPGQGLQFLFEYFSETQRNKGNFPGRFSGRQFSNSRSEMNVSTLELGDSALYLCASSSPGGLNTGELFFGEGSRLTVL.

The chain recombines TRBV4-1 with TRBJ2-5, with D unresolved. The length of the CDR3 is 14 residues. In germline, CDR1 is MGHRA, CDR2 YSYEKL. With 1 base removed from V and 1 base from J, the gap between germline ends came to 7 bases. The CDR3 loop is CASSQAVIQETQYF. The CDR3, as DNA: TGCGCCAGCAGCCAAGCGGTAATCCAAGAGACCCAGTACTTC.

This chain connects TRBV5-4 to TRBJ2-3; 7 nucleotides line up with TRBD1. V trimming: 5 bases; J trimming: 6 bases; junction bases outside the gene matches: 18. This CDR3 is built from 17 residues. From germline, CDR1 is SGHNT and CDR2 YYREEE (reference sequence). The DNA of the CDR3 is TGTGCCAGCAGGACTGAGTTAATACAGGGGCCCGGGGATACGCAGTATTTT. It yields the protein CASRTELIQGPGDTQYF.

This chain joins TRBV18 and TRBJ1-1, with TRBD1 matching 10 bases. This CDR3 is built from 18 residues. CDR1 and CDR2 (germline): KGHSH, LQKENI. Unmatched junction bases numbered 13, after V lost 4 bases and J lost 2 bases. CDR3 protein: CASSQFLPGQGLNTEAFF. The CDR3 nucleotides are TGTGCCAGCTCACAATTCCTACCGGGACAGGGGCTTAACACTGAAGCTTTCTTT.

V is TRBV29-1 and J is TRBJ2-3; the D gene is possibly TRBD1 (8 bases). The V end was cut by 0 bases, the J end by 6 bases, with 16 bases between. From germline, CDR1 is SQVTM and CDR2 ANQGSEA. CDR3 length: 15 residues. This CDR3 is CSVEEADREGDTQYF. For the CDR3, the DNA is TGCAGCGTTGAAGAGGCGGACAGGGAGGGGGATACGCAGTATTTT.

The chain uses TRBV2 and TRBJ2-3; possibly TRBD2 for D (5 bases). The germline V gene has CDR1 SNHLY and CDR2 FYNNEI. The CDR3 has 11 amino acids. Trimming removed 8 bases at V and 8 bases at J, with 11 bases between. CDR3 sequence (DNA): TGTGCCAGCCGGCGGGCTGTTACGCAGTATTTT. It yields the protein CASRRAVTQYF.

The gene calls are TRBV18 and TRBJ1-2; 7 bases are a match to TRBD1. The CDR3 runs to 14 residues. CDR1 is KGHSH, CDR2 LQKENI, per germline. J lost 3 bases, V lost 1 base, and 2 bases had no gene match. The CDR3 DNA follows: TGTGCCAGCTCACCACAGCAGGGGGACTATGGCTACACCTTC. It yields the protein CASSPQQGDYGYTF.